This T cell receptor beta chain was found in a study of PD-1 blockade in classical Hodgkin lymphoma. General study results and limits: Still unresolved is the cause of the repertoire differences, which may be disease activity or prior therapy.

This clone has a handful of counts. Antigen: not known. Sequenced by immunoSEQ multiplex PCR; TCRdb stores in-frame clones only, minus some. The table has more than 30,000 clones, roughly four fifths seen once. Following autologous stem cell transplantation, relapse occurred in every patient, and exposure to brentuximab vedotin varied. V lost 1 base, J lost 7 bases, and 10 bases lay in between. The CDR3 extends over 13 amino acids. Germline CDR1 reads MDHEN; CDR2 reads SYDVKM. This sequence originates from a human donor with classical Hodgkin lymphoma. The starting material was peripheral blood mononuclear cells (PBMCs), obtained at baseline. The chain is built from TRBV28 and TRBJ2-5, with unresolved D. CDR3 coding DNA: TGTGCCAGCAGTTTATCCGCTTTTAGGACCCAGTACTTC. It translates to CASSLSAFRTQYF.